The rows below give T cell receptor beta chains drawn from one sample of a study of T-cell memory formation after mild COVID-19. TCRdb reprocessed the 5' RACE reads with MiXCR, giving one entry per CDR3 protein. The sample holds 550,000 to 700,000 distinct CDR3 sequences; roughly 18% are singletons and the top ten take around 12%. The source material was PBMCs or a T cell subset sorted from them (not recorded which). These TCRs come from an adult woman who had mild COVID-19 (a few samples of this study predate the infection). Cell type and time point are not known. Each CDR3 is given with its conserved first and last residue. Each record gives: CDR3 protein, CDR3 DNA, V gene, CDR3 length, J gene, D gene, clone size. A D gene is named only where the DNA matches it firmly. The listing skips clone size in some rows; elsewhere it reads once, few, many or a size class.

CDR3aa: CASTGVNTGELFF
CDR3nt: TGTGCCAGCACAGGGGTTAACACCGGGGAGCTGTTTTTT
v_gene: TRBV6-6
len: 13
j_gene: TRBJ2-2
d_gene: .
abundance: .

CDR3aa: CASSSGGSGIADTQYF
CDR3nt: TGTGCCAGTAGTTCTGGGGGTAGCGGGATCGCAGATACGCAGTATTTT
v_gene: TRBV19
len: 16
j_gene: TRBJ2-3
d_gene: TRBD2
abundance: once

CDR3aa: CASSRQGRQPQHF
CDR3nt: TGTGCCAGCAGCCGACAGGGCCGTCAGCCCCAGCATTTT
v_gene: TRBV7-3
len: 13
j_gene: TRBJ1-5
d_gene: TRBD1
abundance: many

CDR3aa: CASSPDGVNQPQHF
CDR3nt: TGCGCCAGCAGCCCTGACGGAGTAAATCAGCCCCAGCATTTT
v_gene: TRBV4-1
len: 14
j_gene: TRBJ1-5
d_gene: .
abundance: .

CDR3aa: CSVGLGVHEQFF
CDR3nt: TGCAGCGTGGGACTAGGGGTCCATGAGCAGTTCTTC
v_gene: TRBV29-1
len: 12
j_gene: TRBJ2-1
d_gene: TRBD2
abundance: many

CDR3aa: CASSQNAIQDEQYF
CDR3nt: TGCGCCAGCAGCCAGAACGCCATCCAGGACGAGCAGTACTTC
v_gene: TRBV4-1
len: 14
j_gene: TRBJ2-7
d_gene: .
abundance: few

CDR3aa: CASSHPGGNTEAFF
CDR3nt: TGCGCCAGCAGCCACCCCGGGGGTAACACTGAAGCTTTCTTT
v_gene: TRBV4-1
len: 14
j_gene: TRBJ1-1
d_gene: .
abundance: few

CDR3aa: CASSRDRFYEQYF
CDR3nt: TGTGCCAGCAGCCGGGACAGATTCTACGAGCAGTACTTC
v_gene: TRBV6-6
len: 13
j_gene: TRBJ2-7
d_gene: TRBD1
abundance: few

CDR3aa: CASRVQGLRSYNEQFF
CDR3nt: TGTGCCAGCAGGGTACAGGGGTTGAGGTCCTACAATGAGCAGTTCTTC
v_gene: TRBV2
len: 16
j_gene: TRBJ2-1
d_gene: TRBD1
abundance: .

CDR3aa: CATSRYPGAGELFF
CDR3nt: TGTGCCACCAGCCGATACCCTGGAGCCGGGGAGCTGTTTTTT
v_gene: TRBV15
len: 14
j_gene: TRBJ2-2
d_gene: .
abundance: .

CDR3aa: CSVLPRLSGNTIYF
CDR3nt: TGCAGCGTTCTTCCACGGCTCTCTGGAAACACCATATATTTT
v_gene: TRBV29-1
len: 14
j_gene: TRBJ1-3
d_gene: .
abundance: few

CDR3aa: CAISEPGASGRTGKDTQYF
CDR3nt: TGTGCCATCAGTGAGCCCGGGGCTAGCGGGAGGACCGGGAAAGATACGCAGTATTTT
v_gene: TRBV10-3
len: 19
j_gene: TRBJ2-3
d_gene: TRBD2
abundance: .

CDR3aa: CASSLGLRESYEQYF
CDR3nt: TGTGCCAGCAGCTTAGGTTTGAGGGAATCCTACGAGCAGTACTTC
v_gene: TRBV7-9
len: 15
j_gene: TRBJ2-7
d_gene: .
abundance: few

CDR3aa: CASGSITDTQYF
CDR3nt: TGTGCCAGCGGTTCTATCACAGATACGCAGTATTTT
v_gene: TRBV6-6
len: 12
j_gene: TRBJ2-3
d_gene: .
abundance: few

CDR3aa: CASSQGRRGVAYNEQFF
CDR3nt: TGCGCCAGCAGCCAAGGGCGGCGGGGGGTTGCCTACAATGAGCAGTTCTTC
v_gene: TRBV4-1
len: 17
j_gene: TRBJ2-1
d_gene: TRBD2
abundance: .

CDR3aa: CASSLARVGADTQYF
CDR3nt: TGTGCCAGCAGCTTGGCCCGAGTGGGGGCAGATACGCAGTATTTT
v_gene: TRBV5-5
len: 15
j_gene: TRBJ2-3
d_gene: .
abundance: many

CDR3aa: CASKRPQRGIEQFF
CDR3nt: TGTGCCAGCAAGAGGCCACAGCGGGGCATTGAGCAGTTCTTC
v_gene: TRBV2
len: 14
j_gene: TRBJ2-1
d_gene: TRBD2
abundance: few

CDR3aa: CASSRGTSGRKYEQYF
CDR3nt: TGTGCCAGCAGTCGTGGGACTAGCGGGAGAAAGTACGAGCAGTACTTC
v_gene: TRBV12-3/TRBV12-4
len: 16
j_gene: TRBJ2-7
d_gene: TRBD2
abundance: once

CDR3aa: CASSPMETSGRPYEQYF
CDR3nt: TGTGCCAGCAGCCCTATGGAGACTAGCGGGAGGCCGTACGAGCAGTACTTC
v_gene: TRBV7-9
len: 17
j_gene: TRBJ2-7
d_gene: TRBD2
abundance: few

CDR3aa: CASSLLTGHQETQYF
CDR3nt: TGTGCCAGCAGCTTATTGACAGGACATCAAGAGACCCAGTACTTC
v_gene: TRBV7-2
len: 15
j_gene: TRBJ2-5
d_gene: .
abundance: .

CDR3aa: CSASDSGRVYNEQFF
CDR3nt: TGCAGTGCTTCAGATAGCGGGAGGGTTTACAATGAGCAGTTCTTC
v_gene: TRBV20-1
len: 15
j_gene: TRBJ2-1
d_gene: TRBD2
abundance: .

CDR3aa: CASSFETSGYEQYF
CDR3nt: TGTGCCAGCAGCTTCGAGACTAGCGGGTACGAGCAGTACTTC
v_gene: TRBV5-4
len: 14
j_gene: TRBJ2-7
d_gene: TRBD2
abundance: few

CDR3aa: CASRERMGNTEAFF
CDR3nt: TGTGCCAGCAGGGAGAGGATGGGGAACACTGAAGCTTTCTTT
v_gene: TRBV2
len: 14
j_gene: TRBJ1-1
d_gene: .
abundance: many

CDR3aa: CASSSLYEKLFF
CDR3nt: TGTGCCAGCAGCTCCCTGTACGAAAAACTGTTTTTT
v_gene: TRBV7-8
len: 12
j_gene: TRBJ1-4
d_gene: .
abundance: few

CDR3aa: CASSLGQLSTDTQYF
CDR3nt: TGTGCCAGCAGCCTAGGGCAACTCAGCACAGATACGCAGTATTTT
v_gene: TRBV12-3/TRBV12-4
len: 15
j_gene: TRBJ2-3
d_gene: .
abundance: few

CDR3aa: CASSPPSGREEEKLFF
CDR3nt: TGTGCCAGCAGCCCCCCGTCCGGCAGGGAGGAGGAAAAACTGTTTTTT
v_gene: TRBV4-2
len: 16
j_gene: TRBJ1-4
d_gene: .
abundance: .

CDR3aa: CASSSPDRANDAF
CDR3nt: TGTGCCAGCAGCTCCCCGGACAGGGCCAATGACGCCTTC
v_gene: TRBV7-9
len: 13
j_gene: TRBJ2-7
d_gene: TRBD1
abundance: few

CDR3aa: CSASGPPNTEAFF
CDR3nt: TGCAGTGCTAGCGGGCCGCCGAACACTGAAGCTTTCTTT
v_gene: TRBV20-1
len: 13
j_gene: TRBJ1-1
d_gene: .
abundance: once

CDR3aa: CASSPGTVEQYF
CDR3nt: TGTGCCAGCTCACCAGGGACAGTTGAGCAGTACTTC
v_gene: TRBV18
len: 12
j_gene: TRBJ2-7
d_gene: TRBD1
abundance: .

CDR3aa: CASSYGPSGNEQFF
CDR3nt: TGTGCCAGCAGCTACGGCCCTAGCGGCAATGAGCAGTTCTTC
v_gene: TRBV7-2
len: 14
j_gene: TRBJ2-1
d_gene: TRBD2
abundance: few

CDR3aa: CASSEQTPLNEQFF
CDR3nt: TGCGCCAGCAGCGAACAGACCCCCCTCAATGAGCAGTTCTTC
v_gene: TRBV5-1
len: 14
j_gene: TRBJ2-1
d_gene: .
abundance: few

CDR3aa: CASSADISYEQYF
CDR3nt: TGTGCCAGCAGCGCGGACATCTCCTACGAGCAGTACTTC
v_gene: TRBV9
len: 13
j_gene: TRBJ2-7
d_gene: .
abundance: few

CDR3aa: CASSSPYRPGSGFF
CDR3nt: TGTGCCAGCAGTTCGCCTTATCGACCGGGATCTGGTTTCTTT
v_gene: TRBV6-2/TRBV6-3
len: 14
j_gene: TRBJ1-1
d_gene: .
abundance: few

CDR3aa: CASSLASGSETQYF
CDR3nt: TGCGCCAGCAGCTTGGCTAGCGGGAGTGAAACCCAGTACTTC
v_gene: TRBV5-1
len: 14
j_gene: TRBJ2-5
d_gene: TRBD2
abundance: few

CDR3aa: CASSDWSYEQFF
CDR3nt: TGCGCCAGCAGTGACTGGTCCTATGAGCAGTTCTTC
v_gene: TRBV10-2
len: 12
j_gene: TRBJ2-1
d_gene: .
abundance: few

CDR3aa: CASSLVRGRGTGELFF
CDR3nt: TGCGCCAGCAGCTTGGTCAGGGGGCGAGGCACCGGGGAGCTGTTTTTT
v_gene: TRBV5-1
len: 16
j_gene: TRBJ2-2
d_gene: TRBD1
abundance: few

CDR3aa: CASSQQFSSNTIYF
CDR3nt: TGTGCCAGCAGTCAGCAATTCTCGAGTAACACCATATATTTT
v_gene: TRBV2
len: 14
j_gene: TRBJ1-3
d_gene: .
abundance: few

CDR3aa: CASSPKSSGMADTQYF
CDR3nt: TGTGCCAGCAGCCCCAAATCTAGCGGGATGGCAGATACGCAGTATTTT
v_gene: TRBV7-6
len: 16
j_gene: TRBJ2-3
d_gene: TRBD2
abundance: few

CDR3aa: CASSPRGWGSYNEQFF
CDR3nt: TGTGCCAGCAGTCCGCGGGGCTGGGGCTCCTACAATGAGCAGTTCTTC
v_gene: TRBV12-3/TRBV12-4
len: 16
j_gene: TRBJ2-1
d_gene: .
abundance: .

CDR3aa: CASSLGGQGISPYEQYF
CDR3nt: TGCGCCAGCAGCTTGGGAGGACAGGGAATTTCTCCCTACGAGCAGTACTTC
v_gene: TRBV5-1
len: 17
j_gene: TRBJ2-7
d_gene: TRBD1
abundance: .

CDR3aa: CATSRGTGEGTGELFF
CDR3nt: TGTGCCACCAGCAGAGGGACAGGGGAGGGGACCGGGGAGCTGTTTTTT
v_gene: TRBV15
len: 16
j_gene: TRBJ2-2
d_gene: TRBD1
abundance: .